A single T cell receptor (beta chain) is shown here with its context. Its specificity is not known. Sequencing was performed with immunoSEQ multiplex PCR; in TCRdb, only in-frame clones are kept and a portion is missing. The sample lists roughly 70,000 clones; roughly 90% were seen once. J lost 11 bases, V lost 3 bases, and 6 bases had no gene match. The CDR3 extends over 14 amino acids. Germline assignment: CDR1 MNHEY and CDR2 SMNVEV (reference sequence). This sample was taken from a study of T cell responses to AZD1222 COVID-19 vaccine. On the study more broadly: Second-dose timings of about 4 or about 12 weeks were pooled. Findings and limits, study-wide: CD4 TCRs covered the whole spike, strongest at regions 160-218 and 743-854. Unmutated variant regions reportedly attract nearly half of all spike-specific TCRs. Clonal diversity was possibly underestimated, and the donors were mostly white British, with more females.

The TCR was taken from an adult in good health. The chain uses TRBV27 and TRBJ1-4, with 10 bases aligning to TRBD1. The sample in question was peripheral blood, obtained on day 0 of AZD1222 vaccination. For the CDR3, the DNA is TGTGCCAGCAGTTTGGACAGGGGGGGGAGGAAACTGTTTTTT. Translating it yields CASSLDRGGRKLFF.